A single sample gave rise to the 22 T cell receptor beta chains below, sequenced in a study of cytomegalovirus exposure and HLA in healthy donors. In the PCR, 60 Vbeta and 13 Jbeta primers were used. Libraries were prepared by immunoSEQ multiplex PCR; TCRdb keeps only in-frame clonotypes and omits some of them. The sample shows some 170,000 clones, nearly 80% of them seen only once. Sample: PBMCs. The receptors derive from a man between 18 and 35 years old in good health and CMV-seropositive.

The rearrangement uses TRBV15 and TRBJ2-5; 8 bases match TRBD2. CDR3 size: 15 residues. In germline, CDR1 is LNHNV, CDR2 YYDKDF (reference sequence). The V and J ends lost 0 bases and 7 bases, in that order; junction bases with no gene match: 7. The CDR3 loop is CATSRESGSVWTQYF. The CDR3 DNA sequence: TGTGCCACCAGCAGAGAAAGCGGGAGCGTGTGGACCCAGTACTTC.

The genes are TRBV9 and TRBJ2-3, with TRBD2 matching over 7 bases. This CDR3 has 15 residues. V gave up 4 bases and J gave up 1 base; unmatched junction bases: 6. Germline V CDR1 and CDR2: SGDLS, YYNGEE. In DNA form, the CDR3 reads TGTGCCAGCAGCCTTTTACGGGGGGGCACAGATACGCAGTATTTT. Translated, it gives CASSLLRGGTDTQYF.

This rearrangement joins TRBV7-6 to TRBJ1-2, with D possibly TRBD1 on 5 matching bases. From germline, CDR1 is SGHVS and CDR2 FNYEAQ. The CDR3 has 19 amino acids. Trimming left V 0 bases short and J 5 bases short, with 25 bases between. CDR3 DNA: TGTGCCAGCAGCTTAGCGTCCAGGGACTCTCTCCCCTTACTATATGGCTACACCTTC. It yields the protein CASSLASRDSLPLLYGYTF.

This chain uses TRBV21-1 with TRBJ2-1; the table's D call, TRBD2, has no DNA check behind it. TRBV21-1 is flagged as a pseudogene. CDR3 length: 16 amino acids. The CDR3 sequence: CASSKGGSGSSGEQFF. CDR3 bases: TGTGCCAGCAGCAAAGGGGGTAGCGGGAGTTCCGGTGAGCAGTTCTTC.

This clone appeared once. The rearrangement uses TRBV29-1 and TRBJ1-1; D gene unclear. This CDR3 has 13 amino acids. The germline gives CDR1 SQVTM, CDR2 ANQGSEA. The V end was cut by 6 bases, the J end by 6 bases, with 17 bases between. The CDR3 sequence: CSVAPGSPSEAFF. The CDR3 DNA reads as TGCAGCGTCGCACCGGGGTCGCCGTCTGAAGCTTTCTTT.

The chain couples TRBV7-8 to TRBJ1-5; 7 nucleotides match TRBD1. This CDR3 region has 16 residues. Germline V gene lookup returns CDR1 SGHVS and CDR2 FQNEAQ. V gave up 1 base and J gave up 1 base; unmatched junction bases: 4. DNA of the CDR3: TGTGCCAGCAGCTTAGACAGGGGAAGAAGCAATCAGCCCCAGCATTTT. The encoded protein is CASSLDRGRSNQPQHF.

J is TRBJ2-6 and V is TRBV2, with TRBD1 identical over 7 bases. The germline gives CDR1 SNHLY, CDR2 FYNNEI. This CDR3 region has 16 residues. V was pared by 8 bases and J by 2 bases, with 9 bases of the junction left unmatched. Here the CDR3 reads CASETGLGAGANVLTF. The CDR3 DNA reads as TGTGCCAGCGAGACAGGGTTGGGCGCTGGGGCCAACGTCCTGACTTTC.

This chain joins TRBV5-8 and TRBJ1-5; TRBD1 might be the D (6 bases). Deletions cut 4 bases from V and 4 bases from J, with 12 bases between. This CDR3 has 14 residues. Germline V gene sequence: CDR1 SGHTS, CDR2 YDEGEE. CDR3 in DNA: TGTGCCAGCAGCCACGGGGGGGCGAATCAGCCCCAGCATTTT. Translation gives CASSHGGANQPQHF.

This clone has only a few counts. One end of the junction does not line up with germline, which may come from a read error. This chain connects TRBV19 to TRBJ2-1; maybe TRBD1 (5 bases). The CDR3 length is 12 residues. In germline, CDR1 is LNHDA, CDR2 SQIVND (reference sequence). CDR3 sequence reads: CASSYSTGQALF. CDR3 DNA: TGTGCCAGTAGTTACTCCACAGGCCAAGCGCTCTTC.

The chain has TRBV6-6 and TRBJ1-1; weak D call: TRBD1 (5 bases). V was pared by 11 bases and J by 2 bases, with 15 bases between. The CDR3 extends over 13 amino acids. Germline CDR1 and CDR2: MNHNY and SVGAGI (reference sequence). The CDR3 reads CAGGRGLNTEAFF. The CDR3 bases are TGTGCCGGGGGGAGGGGACTCAACACTGAAGCTTTCTTT.

CDR3 DNA: TGTGCCAGCACCCGGGGTAGCAATCAGCCCCAGCATTTT. It encodes CASTRGSNQPQHF. The genes are TRBV6-5 and TRBJ1-5; D unresolved. Germline assignment: CDR1 MNHEY and CDR2 SVGAGI. CDR3 length: 13 amino acids. Trimming left V 7 bases short and J 0 bases short, with 7 bases between.

The V call is TRBV9, the J call TRBJ2-6; D is perhaps TRBD1 (6 bases). Trimming pared 2 bases from V and 0 bases from J, leaving 15 bases between. CDR3 length: 18 residues. Germline lookup yields CDR1 SGDLS and CDR2 YYNGEE. The CDR3: CASSVTGPDDSGANVLTF. In DNA, the CDR3 is TGTGCCAGCAGCGTTACAGGGCCCGATGACTCTGGGGCCAACGTCCTGACTTTC. Looking up the rest from reference TRBV9 and TRBJ2-6 gives the full variable domain: DSGVTQTPKHLITATGQRVTLRCSPRSGDLSVYWYQQSLDQGLQFLIQYYNGEERAKGNILERFSAQQFPDLHSELNLSSLELGDSALYFCASSVTGPDDSGANVLTFGAGSRLTVL.

This clone was found once. The chain has TRBV19 and TRBJ2-2, with D possibly being TRBD2 (6 bases). V was trimmed by 5 bases and J by 6 bases, leaving 22 bases between them. Germline CDR1 LNHDA, CDR2 SQIVND (reference sequence). CDR3 size: 17 residues. In DNA form, the CDR3 reads TGTGCCAGTAGTTCCGGGACTCCGAGTTTTGTGGCCGGGGAGCTGTTTTTT. It yields the protein CASSSGTPSFVAGELFF.

V is TRBV7-2 and J is TRBJ2-7; 9 bases are a match to TRBD1. The V gene end was trimmed by 7 bases and the J gene end by 5 bases; junction bases not matched to a gene: 9. This CDR3 spans 14 amino acids. Germline CDR1 is SGHTA and CDR2 is FQGNSA. CDR3 DNA: TGTGCCAGCACCCTAGACAGGGGGGTTAACGAGCAGTACTTC. Its protein product is CASTLDRGVNEQYF.

This clone was seen only once. This chain uses TRBV4-1 with TRBJ2-1; tentatively, D is TRBD1 (5 bases). The V end lost 0 bases, the J end lost 13 bases, and 16 bases lay between the germline ends. Germline loops: CDR1 MGHRA, CDR2 YSYEKL. The CDR3 extends over 14 amino acids. CDR3 bases: TGCGCCAGCAGCCAAGACCCCCGGCAGGGCGGTCAGTTCTTC. This gives the protein CASSQDPRQGGQFF.

Remarks on this clone: The junction and the germline gene differ at one end; a read error may be behind it. V and J are TRBV19 and TRBJ1-4, with D perhaps TRBD1 (5 bases). The germline CDR1 and CDR2 sequences are LNHDA and SQIVND (reference sequence). The CDR3 contains 14 residues. CDR3 residues: CVSSMIGVGEKLFF. The CDR3 DNA follows: TGTGTCAGTAGTATGATAGGGGTTGGTGAAAAACTGTTTTTT.

This rearrangement joins TRBV4-1 to TRBJ1-2; D call uncertain. V was pared by 0 bases and J by 2 bases, with 7 bases between. CDR1 is MGHRA and CDR2 is YSYEKL in the germline V gene. The CDR3 spans 14 residues. CDR3 DNA sequence: TGCGCCAGCAGCCAAGATCCCCAAAACTATGGCTACACCTTC. Its translation is CASSQDPQNYGYTF.

The V and J genes are TRBV6-5 and TRBJ1-6; 7 bases are shared with TRBD1. In germline, CDR1 is MNHEY, CDR2 SVGAGI. The V gene end was trimmed by 6 bases and the J gene end by 11 bases; junction bases not matched to a gene: 10. The CDR3 is made up of 14 amino acids. The chain's CDR3 is CASSHDREIAPLHF. In nucleotides, the CDR3 is TGTGCCAGCAGCCACGACAGGGAAATTGCACCCCTCCACTTT.

This chain joins TRBV5-4 and TRBJ1-1; 7 bases fit TRBD1. Germline V gene sequence: CDR1 SGHNT, CDR2 YYREEE (reference sequence). This CDR3 contains 13 residues. Unmatched junction bases numbered 3, after V lost 5 bases and J lost 2 bases. The CDR3 here is CASRGTVNTEAFF. CDR3 DNA sequence: TGTGCCAGCAGAGGGACAGTCAACACTGAAGCTTTCTTT.

The chain employs TRBV2 and TRBJ2-5; TRBD1 matches 8 bases. Germline lookup yields CDR1 SNHLY and CDR2 FYNNEI. This CDR3 region has 17 residues. The V gene end was trimmed by 7 bases and the J gene end by 5 bases; junction bases not matched to a gene: 18. CDR3 bases: TGTGCCAGCACGGCAGGGGGCACGAACATGCCACCCGAGACCCAGTACTTC. Protein product: CASTAGGTNMPPETQYF.

To note about this clone: One junction end disagrees with the germline gene, perhaps due to a read error. The chain couples TRBV7-9 to TRBJ1-5, with D possibly being TRBD1 (5 bases). CDR1 SEHNR and CDR2 FQNEAQ come from the germline V gene (reference sequence). The CDR3 loop spans 16 amino acids. CDR3 sequence: CSSSSDQGPSNQPQHF. CDR3 coding DNA: TGTTCCAGCAGCTCAGACCAGGGCCCTAGCAATCAGCCCCAGCATTTT.

This rearrangement joins TRBV14 to TRBJ2-1; TRBD2 is a possible D gene (5 bases). Looked up from germline, CDR1 is SGHDN and CDR2 is FVKESK. V shed 4 bases and J shed 2 bases, with 9 bases lying between them. The CDR3 runs to 14 residues. The CDR3 DNA sequence: TGTGCCAGCAGCCTGGCTAGCCCCTACAATGAGCAGTTCTTC. Residues: CASSLASPYNEQFF.